The present entry profiles one T cell receptor (beta chain) with its context. The sample comes from a study of blood T cell repertoires in COVID-19. Study at large: Both acute and convalescent COVID-19 samples were obtained from the United States, Italy and Spain. PBMCs, B-cell-depleted T cells, or T cells provided the cDNA or gDNA that made up the material.

Only in-frame clones appear in the TCRdb table, and some are missing; sequencing was by immunoSEQ multiplex PCR. Of about 32,000 clones in the sample, more than 70% are singletons; the top ten hold 35% to 50%. This CDR3 contains 13 residues. Germline loops: CDR1 SNHLY, CDR2 FYNNEI. V was trimmed by 3 bases and J by 3 bases, leaving 6 bases between them. What was sequenced was peripheral blood. The TCR was taken from a man in his sixties with active or convalescent COVID-19. The V call is TRBV2, the J call TRBJ1-5; tentative D call: TRBD1 (5 bases). The CDR3 nucleotides read TGTGCCAGCAGTGAGGGGCCCAATCAGCCCCAGCATTTT. This codes for CASSEGPNQPQHF. The full variable domain, completed using reference TRBV2 and TRBJ1-5, is EPEVTQTPSHQVTQMGQEVILRCVPISNHLYFYWYRQILGQKVEFLVSFYNNEISEKSEIFDDQFSVERPDGSNFTLKIRSTKLEDSAMYFCASSEGPNQPQHFGDGTRLSIL.